This entry lists 27 T cell receptor beta chains sequenced from one sample in a study of T-cell reconstitution after alpha-beta-depleted transplantation in children. As it was prepared, the TCRbeta library received unique molecular identifiers. TCRdb used MiXCR to reprocess the PCR reads, holding one entry per CDR3 protein. The data contain about 76,000 distinct CDR3 sequences, 13% to 15% of them singletons. Sequences were derived from PBMCs, mostly from graft donor cells, sampled 180 days after TCRalphabeta/CD19-depleted stem cell transplant. Receptor source: a male patient aged 2-15 years who had a stem cell transplant for acute lymphoblastic leukemia, so the T cells may come from the graft donor.

The rearrangement joins TRBV5-1 to TRBJ2-3, with 10 bases that match TRBD1. The CDR3 contains 18 residues. CDR1 SGHRS and CDR2 YFSETQ come from the germline V gene. V trimming: 4 bases; J trimming: 4 bases; junction bases outside the gene matches: 15. Written as DNA, the CDR3 is TGCGCCAGCAGCGTCGACGGGGGACAGGGGTTCCTGGCAGATACGCAGTATTTT. Its protein product is CASSVDGGQGFLADTQYF. Variable domain in full (rest from reference TRBV5-1 and TRBJ2-3): KAGVTQTPRYLIKTRGQQVTLSCSPISGHRSVSWYQQTPGQGLQFLFEYFSETQRNKGNFPGRFSGRQFSNSRSEMNVSTLELGDSALYLCASSVDGGQGFLADTQYFGPGTRLTVL.

CDR3 nucleotides: TGTGCCAGCTCACCAATGAGGACAGGCGACAATGAGCAGTTCTTC. The encoded protein is CASSPMRTGDNEQFF. This chain joins TRBV18 and TRBJ2-1, with 7 positions matching TRBD1. This CDR3 has 15 residues. V was pared by 2 bases and J by 5 bases, with 6 bases of the junction left unmatched. Germline V gene lookup returns CDR1 KGHSH and CDR2 LQKENI. Variable domain in full (rest from reference TRBV18 and TRBJ2-1): NAGVMQNPRHLVRRRGQEARLRCSPMKGHSHVYWYRQLPEEGLKFMVYLQKENIIDESGMPKERFSAEFPKEGPSILRIQQVVRGDSAAYFCASSPMRTGDNEQFFGPGTRLTVL.

The CDR3 bases are TGTGCCAGCAGCGCACCCCTGTACTTC. It specifies CASSAPLYF. V usage is TRBV11-2 and J usage is TRBJ2-5; D gene unclear. Germline-derived CDR1 and CDR2 are SGHAT and FQNNGV. V lost 5 bases and J 13 bases, leaving 8 bases between the germline ends. This CDR3 is built from 9 residues.

This clonotype appeared a few times. J is TRBJ2-3 and V is TRBV10-3; D unclear. This CDR3 comprises 14 residues. CDR1 and CDR2 (germline): ENHRY, SYGVKD. V was cut by 6 bases and J by 3 bases, with 13 bases left in between. CDR3 region: CAIRERSVTDTQYF. For the CDR3, the DNA is TGTGCCATCAGGGAGCGTTCCGTTACAGATACGCAGTATTTT.

The rearrangement uses TRBV18 and TRBJ2-7; a possible D gene is TRBD1 (6 bases). CDR1 and CDR2 from the germline V gene are KGHSH and LQKENI. This CDR3 spans 15 amino acids. Between the trimmed V and J ends, which lost 1 base and 1 base, there was a span of 11 bases. The DNA for the CDR3 is TGTGCCAGCTCACCACTCGGACAGCTATCCTACGAGCAGTACTTC. This translates into CASSPLGQLSYEQYF.

This clonotype was counted many times. The genes are TRBV11-2 and TRBJ2-7; maybe TRBD2 (5 bases). CDR1 is SGHAT, CDR2 FQNNGV, per germline. Trimming pared 3 bases from V and 7 bases from J, leaving 7 bases between. The CDR3 consists of 11 residues. Here the CDR3 reads CASSFRGEQYF. CDR3 DNA: TGTGCCAGCAGCTTTCGAGGGGAGCAGTACTTC.

This clonotype was observed a few times. V gene TRBV6-2 or TRBV6-3 combines with J gene TRBJ1-5; 11 bases map to TRBD1. The germline V gene encodes CDR1 MNHEY and CDR2 SVGEGT. The trim removed 10 bases at V and 4 bases at J, leaving 6 bases unmatched. The CDR3 is 14 residues long. The CDR3 region has the DNA TGTGCCACCCAAGGACAGGGGGCTAATCAGCCCCAGCATTTT. Its protein is CATQGQGANQPQHF.

This clonotype was seen more than once but under ten times. The V and J genes are TRBV7-9 and TRBJ2-7, with TRBD2 identical over 12 bases. The CDR3 contains 16 residues. Trimming took 2 bases from V and 8 from J; bases not matched to a gene: 10. CDR1 is SEHNR and CDR2 is FQNEAQ in the germline V gene (reference sequence). The CDR3 DNA reads TGTGCCAGCAGCTTACCCCTGACTAGCGGGAGTTTCAAGCAGTACTTC. Protein product: CASSLPLTSGSFKQYF.

The chain combines TRBV5-5 with TRBJ1-1; D gene unclear. The CDR3 has 12 residues. Trimming took off 1 base at V and 3 bases at J, with 4 bases between the two ends. Germline values: CDR1 SGHKS, CDR2 YYEKEE (reference sequence). The CDR3 nucleotides are TGTGCCAGCAGCTTGATGTACACTGAAGCTTTCTTT. It yields the protein CASSLMYTEAFF.

As for this clonotype: The junction departs from germline at one end; a sequencing error may be responsible. V is TRBV13 and J is TRBJ2-1; the match to TRBD2 covers 11 bases. The CDR3 is 24 residues long. Germline V gene data show CDR1 as PRHDT and CDR2 as FYEKMQ (reference sequence). Here the CDR3 reads CASSLGGPRGPRTSGRIFYNEQIF. CDR3 coding DNA: TGTGCCAGCAGCTTAGGGGGGCCCAGGGGGCCAAGGACTAGCGGGCGAATATTTTACAATGAGCAGATCTTC. Complete variable domain (other parts from reference TRBV13 and TRBJ2-1): AAGVIQSPRHLIKEKRETATLKCYPIPRHDTVYWYQQGPGQDPQFLISFYEKMQSDKGSIPDRFSAQQFSDYHSELNMSSLELGDSALYFCASSLGGPRGPRTSGRIFYNEQIFGPGTRLTVL.

The chain recombines TRBV6-1 with TRBJ2-3; 11 bases fit TRBD2. The CDR3 runs to 17 residues. After removal of 3 bases from V and 5 bases from J, the junction contained 10 bases not matched to a gene. Germline V gene data show CDR1 as MNHNS and CDR2 as SASEGT. CDR3 region: CASSELAGGGLVDTQYF. As DNA, the CDR3 is TGTGCCAGCAGTGAGCTAGCGGGAGGTGGATTGGTAGATACGCAGTATTTT.

The CDR3, as DNA: TGCGCCAGCAGCTTAGGACGAGATGAAGCTTTCTTT. Its translation is CASSLGRDEAFF. The chain has TRBV5-1 and TRBJ1-1; D remains ambiguous. CDR1 is SGHRS and CDR2 is YFSETQ in the germline V gene. V lost 2 bases and J lost 7, with 9 bases in between. This CDR3 spans 12 amino acids.

This clonotype has a handful of counts. The chain couples TRBV7-2 to TRBJ1-1, with TRBD1 matching 8 bases. This CDR3 is 14 amino acids long. Losses at the gene ends were 6 bases for V and 1 base for J; bases not matched to a gene: 4. Germline V CDR1 and CDR2: SGHTA, FQGNSA. The CDR3 spells CASRAGGKNTEAFF. Written as DNA, the CDR3 is TGTGCCAGCAGGGCAGGGGGCAAGAACACTGAAGCTTTCTTT.

This sequence joins TRBV5-1 and TRBJ2-2; no clear D. V lost 5 bases, J lost 6 bases, and 11 bases lay in between. The CDR3 contains 13 residues. Germline CDR1 is SGHRS and CDR2 is YFSETQ. The CDR3 bases are TGCGCCAGCAGGGCAGCTGGGGCCGGGGAGCTGTTTTTT. Protein: CASRAAGAGELFF.

This rearrangement joins TRBV5-1 to TRBJ1-3; tentatively, D is TRBD1 (6 bases). Germline values: CDR1 SGHRS, CDR2 YFSETQ. The CDR3 loop spans 13 amino acids. Trimming shortened V by 5 bases and J by 4 bases, and 10 bases separated the two germline ends. CDR3 region: CASRRTVGNTIYF. The CDR3 DNA reads as TGCGCCAGCAGGCGGACAGTGGGAAACACCATATATTTT. The full variable domain, completed using reference TRBV5-1 and TRBJ1-3, is KAGVTQTPRYLIKTRGQQVTLSCSPISGHRSVSWYQQTPGQGLQFLFEYFSETQRNKGNFPGRFSGRQFSNSRSEMNVSTLELGDSALYLCASRRTVGNTIYFGEGSWLTVV.

This chain links TRBV12-3 or TRBV12-4 with TRBJ1-2; the D is unclear. V was trimmed by 6 bases and J by 0 bases, leaving 14 bases between them. This CDR3 spans 15 amino acids. Here the CDR3 DNA reads TGTGCCAGCAGGGGCGAGGGCAGACCTAACTATGGCTACACCTTC. Translated: CASRGEGRPNYGYTF.

J is TRBJ2-2 and V is TRBV4-2, with 9 nucleotides matching TRBD2. The CDR3 runs 16 residues. The ends lost 4 bases at V and 7 bases at J; junction bases unmatched: 10. Germline CDR1 LGHNA, CDR2 YNFKEQ. CDR3 sequence: CASSPRGREGFGELFF. For the CDR3, the DNA is TGTGCCAGCAGCCCCCGGGGGCGGGAGGGCTTCGGGGAGCTGTTTTTT.

Worth noting for this clonotype: This could be a read error, since a much larger clone is one nucleotide away. No conserved phenylalanine or tryptophan is present at the end of the CDR3, so a read error is the likely explanation. The chain couples TRBV20-1 to TRBJ2-7, with no clear D. The germline V gene has CDR1 DFQATT and CDR2 SNEGSKA (reference sequence). V was trimmed by 4 bases and J by 4 bases, leaving 11 bases between them. This CDR3 has 12 residues. Here the CDR3 reads CSANPLTYEQYI. The CDR3 bases are TGCAGTGCTAACCCCCTCACTTACGAGCAGTACATC.

The chain has TRBV20-1 and TRBJ1-2; 8 bases agree with TRBD1. V lost 8 bases, J lost 3 bases, and 14 bases stayed unmatched. CDR1 DFQATT and CDR2 SNEGSKA come from the germline V gene (reference sequence). The CDR3 has 15 residues. The DNA for the CDR3 is TGCAGTCCTACCCTTGGACAGGGCTTGTACTATGGCTACACCTTC. Translating gives CSPTLGQGLYYGYTF.

This clonotype showed up just a few times. V usage is TRBV13 and J usage is TRBJ2-4; D might be TRBD1 (6 bases). V lost 8 bases to trimming and J lost 5 bases, with 13 bases between them. CDR1 is PRHDT, CDR2 FYEKMQ, per germline (reference sequence). The CDR3 contains 13 residues. The CDR3 region has the DNA TGTGCCAGCTCCGGACAGTATGAAAACATTCAGTACTTC. Translating gives CASSGQYENIQYF.

The gene calls are TRBV5-6 and TRBJ2-5; D unclear. V lost 4 bases and J 5 bases, leaving 9 bases between the germline ends. The CDR3 runs 12 residues. Looked up from germline, CDR1 is SGHDT and CDR2 is YYEEEE. CDR3 DNA sequence: TGTGCCAGCAGCCAAGTTGGGGAGACCCAGTACTTC. The encoded protein is CASSQVGETQYF.

This clonotype is medium-sized within its sample. The gene calls are TRBV27 and TRBJ2-7, with D possibly matching TRBD2 (5 bases). This CDR3 has 12 amino acids. CDR1 is MNHEY and CDR2 is SMNVEV in the germline V gene (reference sequence). Trimming removed 6 bases at V and 5 bases at J, with 11 bases between. CDR3 in DNA: TGTGCCAGCAGCTCGCCTAGCAACGAGCAGTACTTC. This codes for CASSSPSNEQYF.

The gene calls are TRBV20-1 and TRBJ2-7, with D tentatively TRBD1 or TRBD2 (6 bases each). The CDR3 is 13 residues long. Trimming took 8 bases from V and 3 from J, leaving 17 bases between them. Germline V gives CDR1 DFQATT, CDR2 SNEGSKA (reference sequence). The CDR3 reads CSPSGAPYYEQYF. CDR3 sequence (DNA): TGCAGTCCCTCGGGGGCCCCCTACTACGAGCAGTACTTC.

On this clonotype itself: Compared with germline, one end of the junction differs, possibly owing to a read error. The rearrangement joins TRBV5-1 to TRBJ2-7; D uncertain. CDR1 and CDR2 from the germline V gene are SGHRS and YFSETQ. CDR3 size: 14 residues. In nucleotides, the CDR3 is TGCGCCAGCAGCTTGGGTATGGGGTACTACGAGCAGCACTTC. The encoded protein is CASSLGMGYYEQHF. Complete variable domain (other parts from reference TRBV5-1 and TRBJ2-7): KAGVTQTPRYLIKTRGQQVTLSCSPISGHRSVSWYQQTPGQGLQFLFEYFSETQRNKGNFPGRFSGRQFSNSRSEMNVSTLELGDSALYLCASSLGMGYYEQHFGPGTRLTVT.

V and J are TRBV20-1 and TRBJ1-4, with 11 bases identical to TRBD1. Germline loops: CDR1 DFQATT, CDR2 SNEGSKA (reference sequence). J lost 3 bases, V lost 5 bases, and 8 bases had no gene match. CDR3 length: 16 amino acids. The CDR3 region has the DNA TGCAGTGCTTCTCCGGGACAGGGGGAGCCTAATGAAAAACTGTTTTTT. Translating gives CSASPGQGEPNEKLFF.

There are many counts of this clonotype. V gene TRBV12-3 or TRBV12-4 combines with J gene TRBJ1-2; TRBD1 might be the D (6 bases). V gave up 4 bases and J gave up 1 base, with 16 bases separating them. This CDR3 has 16 residues. This CDR3 is CASSSQGGPRNYGYTF. The CDR3 DNA reads TGTGCCAGCAGTTCCCAAGGGGGACCTCGTAACTATGGCTACACCTTC.

The CDR3 loop is CAIRGQGEGYTF. The CDR3 DNA reads as TGTGCCATCAGGGGACAGGGGGAGGGCTACACCTTC. The chain couples TRBV10-3 to TRBJ1-2; TRBD1 aligns across 11 bases. Trimming at V came to 6 bases and at J to 8 bases, leaving 2 bases not matched to a gene. Germline lookup yields CDR1 ENHRY and CDR2 SYGVKD. CDR3 length: 12 amino acids.